The TCR beta chain under discussion was sequenced for a study of OX40 agonist ivuxolimab in advanced cancers. Sequenced by immunoSEQ multiplex PCR; TCRdb stores in-frame clones only, minus some. The profile shows 66,000 or so clones, 85% of them singletons. The sample here was CD4+ or CD8+ T cells sorted from blood, taken in a trial of the OX40 agonist ivuxolimab. The sequence was obtained from an adult with an advanced solid tumor such as melanoma, head and neck, liver or kidney cancer.

CDR3: CASSDLGGVAKKLFF. The CDR3 DNA reads as TGTGCCAGCAGCGATCTGGGGGGCGTCGCGAAAAAACTGTTTTTT. The chain joins TRBV7-2 to TRBJ1-4; D is possibly TRBD1 (6 bases). Germline CDR1 and CDR2: SGHTA and FQGNSA. This CDR3 region has 15 residues. V lost 5 bases and J lost 9, with 19 bases in between.